This T cell receptor beta chain was identified during a study of CD8+ T cells in alopecia areata. Overall study context: At a dose of 5 to 10 mg twice daily, oral tofacitinib was given to treated patients.

Extraction and reverse transcription of RNA yielded cDNA as the sequencing template. Profiling relied on immunoSEQ multiplex PCR, and the TCRdb table lists in-frame clones only, not all of them. The sample gives some 190,000 clones, around 65% of which show up once; about 1.2% is in the top ten. Treatment noted: oral pan-JAK inhibitor, 5-10 mg twice daily. It was from alopecia areata patients that lesional scalp punch biopsies and peripheral blood were collected. The V gene end was trimmed by 5 bases and the J gene end by 7 bases; junction bases not matched to a gene: 7. The CDR3 runs to 15 residues. Germline V gene data show CDR1 as SEHNR and CDR2 as FQNEAQ (reference sequence). The study's findings and limits: In scalp, tofacitinib significantly decreased clonality and expanded CD8+ clones among the top 100. Only one nonresponder was present, which leaves the link between baseline CD8+ expansion and response uncertain.

This clone was observed a handful of times. Its matching antigen is unknown. This chain joins TRBV7-9 and TRBJ1-6; 8 bases are shared with TRBD1. This material consisted of CD4+ T cells sorted from blood, taken at week 44, from a patient treated with tofacitinib. The sequence derives from a human donor with alopecia areata. The CDR3 sequence: CASSRGTGLNSPLHF. Here the CDR3 DNA reads TGTGCCAGCAGCCGCGGGACAGGCTTGAATTCACCCCTCCACTTT.